This note documents a single T cell receptor (beta chain) sequence. The sample belongs to a study of blood T cell repertoires in COVID-19. Study summary: The United States, Italy and Spain supplied acute and convalescent COVID-19 samples. From T cells, B-cell-depleted T cells, or PBMCs came the material, which was cDNA or gDNA.

In the source study's methods: Counts of nucleated cells, estimated from reference gene primer amplification, were obtained. Sequenced by immunoSEQ multiplex PCR; TCRdb stores in-frame clones only, minus some. Clonal size and the V and J genes are those of that table, whereas D and trimming came from the DNA. The sample yields roughly 74,000 clones, roughly 84% seen once. Germline lookup yields CDR1 LNHDA and CDR2 SQIVND (reference sequence). Trimming removed 5 bases at V and 1 base at J, with 12 bases between. CDR3 length equals 15 residues. The rearrangement joins TRBV19 to TRBJ1-5, with D unresolved. The source material was peripheral blood. This receptor was identified in a man aged 65 to 85 with active or convalescent COVID-19. CDR3: CASSPLGGSNQPQHF. Written as DNA, the CDR3 is TGTGCCAGTAGTCCCCTAGGAGGGAGCAATCAGCCCCAGCATTTT.